One sample yielded the 3 T cell receptor beta chains listed below, sequenced in a study of blood T cell repertoires in COVID-19. Produced via immunoSEQ multiplex PCR; TCRdb's table is partial and in-frame only. The sample includes a few hundred thousand clones, about 78% of them seen just once. The sequenced material came from peripheral blood. The source of these receptors is a woman in her 70s with acute or convalescent COVID-19.

This sequence joins TRBV6-2 or TRBV6-3 and TRBJ2-5; D is possibly TRBD2 (7 bases). Trimming removed 5 bases at V and 2 bases at J, with 18 bases between. The CDR3 sequence is 16 residues long. Germline V CDR1 and CDR2: MNHEY, SVGEGT. The CDR3 loop reads CASSTRFGGTQETQYF. The CDR3 DNA is TGTGCCAGCAGTACCCGGTTCGGGGGGACACAAGAGACCCAGTACTTC.

The genes are TRBV24-1 and TRBJ2-5; D unresolved. Germline CDR1 and CDR2: KGHDR and SFDVKD. V lost 3 bases and J lost 5, with 6 bases in between. The CDR3 covers 12 residues. CDR3 residues: CATSDPNETQYF. In DNA, the CDR3 is TGTGCCACCAGTGATCCCAATGAGACCCAGTACTTC.

The V and J genes are TRBV18 and TRBJ1-5, with 7 bases fitting TRBD1. The trim removed 6 bases at V and 3 bases at J, leaving 8 bases unmatched. The CDR3 is 15 amino acids. From germline, CDR1 is KGHSH and CDR2 LQKENI. The CDR3 loop reads CASSRTGQPNQPQHF. CDR3 DNA sequence: TGTGCCAGCTCGCGAACGGGACAGCCCAATCAGCCCCAGCATTTT. Combining the CDR3 with reference TRBV18 and TRBJ1-5 gives the whole variable domain NAGVMQNPRHLVRRRGQEARLRCSPMKGHSHVYWYRQLPEEGLKFMVYLQKENIIDESGMPKERFSAEFPKEGPSILRIQQVVRGDSAAYFCASSRTGQPNQPQHFGDGTRLSIL.